The source of this T cell receptor (beta chain) is a study of Tregs in tolerant kidney transplant recipients. The study's findings and limits: Expanding Tregs on activated donor B cells appeared to best identify donor-specific TCRbeta clones. Donor-specific Treg expansion exceeded global Treg expansion in tolerant patients, suggesting antigen drive. Few patients were studied, so findings need validation in larger groups.

TCRdb's copy holds only in-frame clones and misses some; the assay was immunoSEQ multiplex PCR. The sample has about 50,000 clones; approximately 90% are singletons. The length of the CDR3 is 14 residues. Germline CDR1 is MGHRA and CDR2 is YSYEKL. Trimming stripped 1 base from V and 3 bases from J, with 10 bases between. Mixed chimerism was transient after nonmyeloablative marrow transplants from related graft donors. Unstimulated Tregs (CD4+CD25+CD127-) and CD4+CD25- non-Tregs were sorted from PBMCs. Notes on this clone: Its antigen is as yet unknown.

The rearrangement links TRBV4-1 to TRBJ2-7; D not resolved. The sequence was collected from a human patient who received a combined kidney and bone marrow transplant. The T cells may partly be graft donor cells. The sample in question was CD8+ T cells from blood (PBMCs), obtained 12 months after the transplant. The CDR3 DNA reads TGCGCCAGCAGCCAAGGAAAACTATACTACGAGCAGTACTTC. Encoded protein: CASSQGKLYYEQYF.